Listed below are T cell receptor beta chains from one sample, sequenced in a study of T cell clones after liver transplantation. The method was immunoSEQ multiplex PCR; TCRdb's version includes in-frame clones alone and lacks a portion of them. The data contain 16,000 or so clones, over 75% of them singletons. The specimen was CD8+ T cells from blood, collected approximately 3.5 years after liver transplant. These receptors originate from a human patient who received a liver transplant. A share of the T cells may be of graft donor origin. CDR3s include the opening cysteine and the closing phenylalanine or tryptophan. A D gene is named only where the DNA matches it firmly. Rows may omit the clone size; those that give it use once, few, many or a size class.

CDR3nt: TGTGCCTGGAGTCCTCAGGGCAACCGGGACAGCTTCTCTGGAAACACCATATATTTT
CDR3aa: CAWSPQGNRDSFSGNTIYF
v_gene: TRBV30
j_gene: TRBJ1-3
abundance: .
d_gene: TRBD1

CDR3nt: TGCAGCGTTGCTAGGGGGCGGAATGAGCAGTTCTTC
CDR3aa: CSVARGRNEQFF
v_gene: TRBV29-1
j_gene: TRBJ2-1
abundance: .
d_gene: TRBD1

CDR3nt: TGTGCCAGCAGCAAAAACCGGGGACAGGTAACAGTAGCCCAGCATTTT
CDR3aa: CASSKNRGQVTVAQHF
v_gene: TRBV21-1
j_gene: TRBJ1-5
abundance: .
d_gene: .

CDR3nt: TGTGCCAGCAGCGATGGGAGCTCCTACAATGAGCAGTTCTTC
CDR3aa: CASSDGSSYNEQFF
v_gene: TRBV5-4
j_gene: TRBJ2-1
abundance: .
d_gene: .

CDR3nt: TGTGCCAGCAGCCCTAGCGGGAGGGCGCGGGGGGGACAAGAGACCCAGTACTTC
CDR3aa: CASSPSGRARGGQETQYF
v_gene: TRBV7-3
j_gene: TRBJ2-5
abundance: .
d_gene: TRBD2

CDR3nt: TGTGCCAGCAGGGACTCCCCTAACTACAATGAGCAGTTCTTC
CDR3aa: CASRDSPNYNEQFF
v_gene: TRBV28
j_gene: TRBJ2-1
abundance: .
d_gene: .

CDR3nt: TGTGCCAGCAGTGGGGGACCGGCCTGGCGGGGCTACACCTTC
CDR3aa: CASSGGPAWRGYTF
v_gene: TRBV2
j_gene: TRBJ1-2
abundance: .
d_gene: .

CDR3nt: TGTGCCAGTAGTCCCGGACAGGGCAATGAGCAGTTCTTC
CDR3aa: CASSPGQGNEQFF
v_gene: TRBV19
j_gene: TRBJ2-1
abundance: .
d_gene: TRBD1

CDR3nt: TGCGCCAGCAGCTCCGTTTATACCGGGACTAGCTTGAGGCCCTCCTACAATGAGCAGTTCTTC
CDR3aa: CASSSVYTGTSLRPSYNEQFF
v_gene: TRBV5-1
j_gene: TRBJ2-1
abundance: .
d_gene: TRBD2

CDR3nt: TGCGCCAGCAGCTTTGACAGGGAGCGGGCGGATAATGAAAAACTGTTTTTT
CDR3aa: CASSFDRERADNEKLFF
v_gene: TRBV5-1
j_gene: TRBJ1-4
abundance: .
d_gene: TRBD1

CDR3nt: TGTGCCAGCAGTAGATTCAGCACAGGGGGTGGAAACACCATATATTTT
CDR3aa: CASSRFSTGGGNTIYF
v_gene: TRBV28
j_gene: TRBJ1-3
abundance: medium-sized
d_gene: TRBD1

CDR3nt: TGTGCCAGCAGCTTACGGGGGCAAGGGGCCAACGTCCTGACTTTC
CDR3aa: CASSLRGQGANVLTF
v_gene: TRBV7-9
j_gene: TRBJ2-6
abundance: .
d_gene: .

CDR3nt: TGTGCCAGCACCCCCTGGGCAGGACCCAATCAGCCCCAGCATTTT
CDR3aa: CASTPWAGPNQPQHF
v_gene: TRBV28
j_gene: TRBJ1-5
abundance: few
d_gene: .

CDR3nt: TGTGCCAGTAGTATTGGTCCGGGGGAGCTGTTTTTT
CDR3aa: CASSIGPGELFF
v_gene: TRBV19
j_gene: TRBJ2-2
abundance: .
d_gene: .